The TCR beta chain under discussion was sequenced for a study of CXCR3-negative and CXCR3-positive naive CD8 T cells. Background on the study: The libraries yielded around 140 million TRB reads, about 1.5 +/- 0.3 million each.

Study-level points and caveats: CXCR3-negative naive cells had less hydrophobic TRB CDR3s than did CXCR3-positive naive cells.

On this clonotype: Its antigen is as yet unknown.

Naive CD8+ T cells displayed a CD45RO-CCR7+CD27+CD95- phenotype. UMI-labeled 5' RACE TRB cDNA libraries were prepared from the cells. TCRdb reprocessed the 5' RACE reads; each CDR3 protein has one entry and no DNA is given. The table lists 50,000 or so distinct CDR3 sequences. The sequencing sample was made of naive CXCR3+ CD8+ T cells from blood. Subset described: CD45RO-CCR7+CD27+CD95- naive CD8+ T cells expressing CXCR3 (TNR3+). This clonotype was sampled from a human donor in good health. Some clones in this sample may be carry-over from other donors' samples.

This CDR3 reads CASSSGYLNSPLHF. The rearrangement uses TRBV19 and TRBJ1-6; TCRdb's assignment of TRBD1 cannot be checked, as there is no DNA. The CDR3 spans 14 residues. The germline gives CDR1 LNHDA, CDR2 SQIVND (reference sequence).